Listed below are T cell receptor beta chains from one sample, sequenced in a study of early stage breast cancer tumors. The protocol was immunoSEQ multiplex PCR, while the TCRdb copy is restricted to in-frame clones and leaves out a portion. Of about 48,000 clones in the sample, 75% to 85% were seen once. The sample was blood. Source of these receptors: a person between 45 and 65 years old with breast cancer. The CDR3 runs from the conserved cysteine through the conserved F or W. Rows may omit the clone size; those that give it use once, few, many or a size class.

CDR3 protein: CAWTVNTEAFF
V gene: TRBV30
clone size: NA

CDR3 protein: CASSLVRHLPRAANEKLFF
V gene: TRBV7-8
clone size: NA

CDR3 protein: CATRQLIWTEAFF
V gene: TRBV15
clone size: NA

CDR3 protein: CASQSLSAIDTQYF
V gene: TRBV11-2
clone size: NA

CDR3 protein: CASSLGTSGDTQYF
V gene: TRBV7-8
clone size: NA

CDR3 protein: CAWSWGRDYQPQHF
V gene: TRBV30
clone size: NA

CDR3 protein: CASSVNGQSNQPQHF
V gene: TRBV19
clone size: NA

CDR3 protein: CASSAGNSPLHF
V gene: TRBV10-1
clone size: few

CDR3 protein: CASSTGIGLGTEAFF
V gene: TRBV5-1
clone size: NA

CDR3 protein: CASSSGLAGEQYF
V gene: TRBV5-1
clone size: NA

CDR3 protein: CASSPGQGTEAFF
V gene: TRBV28
clone size: NA

CDR3 protein: CASSQDQGGALTDTQYF
V gene: TRBV14
clone size: once

CDR3 protein: CASSFLGDPNYGYTF
V gene: TRBV5-1
clone size: NA

CDR3 protein: CASSLADANRELFF
V gene: TRBV5-4
clone size: NA

CDR3 protein: CASSPARFRGYTF
V gene: TRBV18
clone size: NA

CDR3 protein: CASSFKLYGYTF
V gene: TRBV28
clone size: NA

CDR3 protein: CASSPSLNQRRFF
V gene: TRBV6-5
clone size: NA

CDR3 protein: CASSPDRGLTF
V gene: TRBV18
clone size: NA

CDR3 protein: CASSIQGVNEKLFF
V gene: TRBV28
clone size: NA

CDR3 protein: CASSPSGVPFSDQFF
V gene: TRBV18
clone size: NA

CDR3 protein: CASYLDSQETQYF
V gene: TRBV2
clone size: NA

CDR3 protein: CASSLLGTNEKLFF
V gene: TRBV28
clone size: NA

CDR3 protein: CASKPAGGKETQYF
V gene: TRBV10-3
clone size: NA

CDR3 protein: CASSFFLAGENEQFF
V gene: TRBV7-9
clone size: NA

CDR3 protein: CASSTLSGLALGNTGELFF
V gene: TRBV19
clone size: NA